This T cell receptor beta chain was recorded in a study of radiotherapy plus CTLA-4 blockade in lung cancer. This CDR3 contains 15 residues. CDR1 and CDR2 from the germline V gene are SGHTA and FQGNSA. Trimming removed 3 bases from V and 0 bases from J, with 6 bases in between. Clones were read by immunoSEQ multiplex PCR, and TCRdb kept only the in-frame ones, dropping some. The profile covers about 88,000 clones, with less than 80% appearing a single time and 11% to 15% taken by the ten largest. Sequences were derived from peripheral blood, sampled from a patient treated with radiotherapy plus ipilimumab. The rearrangement links TRBV7-2 to TRBJ1-6, with unresolved D. The receptor was isolated from a human donor with non-small cell lung cancer that progressed on radiotherapy plus ipilimumab. CDR3 sequence reads: CASSFTSSYNSPLHF. The CDR3 bases are TGTGCCAGCAGCTTCACTAGCTCCTATAATTCACCCCTCCACTTT.